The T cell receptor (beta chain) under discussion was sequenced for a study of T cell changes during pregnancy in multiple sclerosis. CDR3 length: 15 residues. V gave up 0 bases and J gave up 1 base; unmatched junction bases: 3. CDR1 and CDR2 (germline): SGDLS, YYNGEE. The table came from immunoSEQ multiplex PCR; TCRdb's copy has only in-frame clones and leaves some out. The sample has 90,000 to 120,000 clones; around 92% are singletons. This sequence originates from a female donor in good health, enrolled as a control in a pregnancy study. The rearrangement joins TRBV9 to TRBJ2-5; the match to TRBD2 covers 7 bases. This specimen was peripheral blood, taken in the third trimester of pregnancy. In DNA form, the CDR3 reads TGTGCCAGCAGCGTAGAGACTAGCCGCCAAGAGACCCAGTACTTC. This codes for CASSVETSRQETQYF.